This T cell receptor beta chain stems from a study of CD8 T cells in ankylosing spondylitis (dated by TCRdb to the late 2010s). Regarding the research as a whole: The study set out to find disease-linked TCR variants by profiling T cell receptor beta repertoires in ankylosing spondylitis patients and healthy donors. The full study cohort was made up of under 30 ankylosing spondylitis patients and more than 90 healthy donors. Peripheral blood was sampled, and synovial fluid was additionally collected from ankylosing spondylitis patients. Points the paper makes about the study in general: A TCR beta motif made up of several highly homologous amino acid variants appeared to be characteristic of blood from ankylosing spondylitis patients. The disease-linked clones had a CD8+ phenotype and were found at relatively low frequencies in peripheral blood. Some motif variants had previously been reported in the synovial fluid and blood of reactive arthritis patients, which suggests shared mechanisms of disease initiation. The disease-linked clones were reported as significantly enriched in matched synovial fluid samples from ankylosing spondylitis patients.

V is cut back by 6 bases and J by 0 bases, with 4 bases in the junction unmatched. The CDR3 contains 15 residues, cysteine and phenylalanine counted. Just CDR3 DNA is preserved here, 45 bases in frame from base 1. Looking up the germline V gene (reference sequence) yields CDR1 MNHEY and CDR2 SMNVEV. Turning to this clonotype: The clone's antigen remains unknown. No per-base quality is available; no much larger clone lies one base away.

TCRdb lists the instrument as Illumina HiSeq 2500. TCR beta libraries were prepared by quantitative 5'-RACE with molecular barcodes. The paper's processing steps were these. A new computational method, built on a probabilistic model of VDJ rearrangement, was used to identify disease-linked TCR variants. TCRdb applied fastp at Q25 and MiXCR to the public reads, then kept only in-frame beta chains. Under each unique CDR3 protein, matching rows form one entry showing the most common genes and DNA. The V and J calls and clone size are TCRdb's, not the authors'. Across this sample there are 650,000 to 800,000 distinct CDR3 sequences, with under 20% seen only once. Around 19% of the sample is held by the ten biggest clonotypes.

Sequencing was carried out using blood, either unsorted or a sorted T cell fraction (not recorded which). The receptor chain draws on TRBV27 and TRBJ2-2, and TRBD2 aligns with 7 junction nucleotides. The TCR comes from a male donor with ankylosing spondylitis. Here is the DNA: TGTGCCAGCAGAGAAGCGGGAACGAACACCGGGGAGCTGTTTTTT. Translated, it reads CASREAGTNTGELFF.